Below, one T cell receptor (beta chain) is given with its context. The target antigen is unknown. The donors were part of the roughly 130-subject validation cohort, which stood apart from the roughly 670-subject first cohort. This specimen comes from a study of cytomegalovirus exposure and HLA in healthy donors. Sequencing was performed with immunoSEQ multiplex PCR; in TCRdb, only in-frame clones are kept and a portion is missing. The repertoire holds about 360,000 clones, with roughly 88% as singletons. Study-wide findings and caveats: Cytomegalovirus-associated status was assigned to about 180 TCR beta chains. Three CMV-associated chains were confirmed in vitro to be specific for CMV antigens.

This CDR3 comprises 15 residues. CDR1 SGDLS and CDR2 YYNGEE come from the germline V gene. The ends lost 0 bases at V and 6 bases at J; junction bases unmatched: 4. The clonotype comes from a woman younger than 30 in good health and CMV-seronegative. The sequenced sample consisted of PBMCs. This chain joins TRBV9 and TRBJ2-1, with 9 positions matching TRBD1. As DNA, the CDR3 is TGTGCCAGCAGCGTAGGAGGACAGGGGTCCAATGAGCAGTTCTTC. It translates to CASSVGGQGSNEQFF.